This T cell receptor beta chain was recovered during a study of Ad26.COV2.S vaccination and SARS-CoV-2 variants. Profiled with immunoSEQ multiplex PCR; TCRdb holds only in-frame clones, not every one. This sample carries a few hundred thousand clones, around four fifths of them seen once, and the ten largest clones take about 7.4%. Treatment: about 20 received Ad26.COV2.S at low or high dose, single or two shots; roughly five received placebo; per-sample allocation not given. Repertoires come from day 63 after the first vaccine or placebo injection. This sample comprised peripheral blood, obtained in a trial of Ad26.COV2.S vaccine versus placebo. The sequence was collected from a person aged 18-65 years who received the Ad26.COV2.S COVID-19 vaccine or a placebo.

Here the CDR3 reads CASSERMDRVGGSPLHF. In DNA, the CDR3 is TGTGCCAGCAGTGAACGCATGGACAGGGTGGGAGGTTCACCCCTCCACTTT. This chain uses TRBV6-1 with TRBJ1-6; 8 nucleotides match TRBD1. This CDR3 is 17 amino acids long. CDR1 is MNHNS and CDR2 is SASEGT in the germline V gene. V lost 2 bases to trimming and J lost 9 bases; unmatched junction nucleotides: 12.